What follows are 29 T cell receptor beta chains derived from one specimen sequenced in a study of shared clonotypes between healthy human individuals. Sequencing used immunoSEQ multiplex PCR; TCRdb keeps in-frame clones, though not all of them. Of over a million clones in the sample, roughly 96% were seen once. The specimen was naive CD4+ T cells sorted from blood. Subset of the sample: CD45RA+ positively selected. These receptors came from a man younger than 40 in good health.

The J gene is TRBJ1-1, the V gene TRBV5-6; maybe TRBD1 (5 bases). Germline CDR1 is SGHDT and CDR2 is YYEEEE. This CDR3 spans 14 amino acids. Trimming took 5 bases from V and 0 from J, leaving 11 bases between them. The CDR3 DNA reads TGTGCCAGCAGTCTCGACAGCATGAACACTGAAGCTTTCTTT. Translating it yields CASSLDSMNTEAFF.

This rearrangement joins TRBV6-1 to TRBJ2-7, with TRBD1 matching 11 bases. V lost 8 bases and J lost 5; bases outside the gene matches: 5. The CDR3 runs 13 residues. CDR1 and CDR2 from the germline V gene are MNHNS and SASEGT. The CDR3 reads CASGGQGDHEQYF. In DNA form, the CDR3 reads TGTGCCAGCGGGGGACAGGGGGACCACGAGCAGTACTTC.

V and J are TRBV5-1 and TRBJ2-7; 8 bases match TRBD2. Trimming took 4 bases from V and 3 from J; bases not matched to a gene: 9. The CDR3 is 15 residues long. Germline V lookup: CDR1 SGHRS, CDR2 YFSETQ. The CDR3 DNA is TGCGCCAGCAGCATAGGACTAGCCGATGACTACGAGCAGTACTTC. It encodes CASSIGLADDYEQYF.

Notes on this clone: Other DNA sequences of this sample code for an identical CDR3. The rearrangement links TRBV5-1 to TRBJ2-3; D is perhaps TRBD1 (5 bases). The length of the CDR3 is 14 residues. Trimming removed 0 bases from V and 0 bases from J, with 5 bases in between. Germline CDR1 SGHRS, CDR2 YFSETQ. CDR3 region: CASSLEGSTDTQYF. In DNA, the CDR3 is TGCGCCAGCAGCTTGGAGGGGAGCACAGATACGCAGTATTTT.

The chain carries TRBV11-2 and TRBJ2-5; the match to TRBD2 covers 11 bases. Germline values: CDR1 SGHAT, CDR2 FQNNGV. The V gene end was trimmed by 0 bases and the J gene end by 1 base; junction bases not matched to a gene: 7. The CDR3 totals 18 residues. Here the CDR3 DNA reads TGTGCCAGCAGCTTAGATCCCAAACTAGCGGGAGTCCAAGAGACCCAGTACTTC. Translation: CASSLDPKLAGVQETQYF. Full variable domain (remainder filled in from reference TRBV11-2 and TRBJ2-5): EAGVAQSPRYKIIEKRQSVAFWCNPISGHATLYWYQQILGQGPKLLIQFQNNGVVDDSQLPKDRFSAERLKGVDSTLKIQPAKLEDSAVYLCASSLDPKLAGVQETQYFGPGTRLLVL.

The chain employs TRBV4-3 and TRBJ2-3, with 7 bases matching TRBD2. The CDR3 length is 15 residues. The V and J ends lost 1 base and 5 bases, in that order; junction bases with no gene match: 6. The germline gives CDR1 LGHNA, CDR2 YSLEER. The CDR3: CASSQGVGRQDTQYF. The CDR3 coding sequence is TGCGCCAGCAGCCAAGGGGTCGGGAGGCAAGATACGCAGTATTTT.

The chain links TRBV7-8 to TRBJ2-5; D gene uncertain. The germline CDR1 and CDR2 sequences are SGHVS and FQNEAQ. With 5 bases removed from V and 5 bases from J, the gap between germline ends came to 6 bases. This CDR3 region has 11 residues. CDR3 sequence reads: CASSARETQYF. DNA of the CDR3: TGTGCCAGCAGCGCGCGGGAGACCCAGTACTTC.

V and J are TRBV18 and TRBJ2-7; TRBD1 matches 10 bases. The CDR3 totals 15 residues. Looked up from germline, CDR1 is KGHSH and CDR2 is LQKENI. V shed 3 bases and J 4 bases; nucleotides not matched to a gene: 6. CDR3 sequence: CASSPGQGILYEQYF. In DNA form, the CDR3 reads TGTGCCAGCTCACCGGGACAGGGGATCTTATACGAGCAGTACTTC.

This rearrangement joins TRBV6-6 to TRBJ1-5, with TRBD1 matching 7 bases. Trimming removed 6 bases from V and 7 bases from J; junction bases left unmatched: 12. Germline lookup yields CDR1 MNHNY and CDR2 SVGAGI (reference sequence). The CDR3 is 15 amino acids. CDR3 sequence reads: CASSNSDRARQPQHF. In DNA form, the CDR3 reads TGTGCCAGCAGCAATTCCGACAGGGCTCGCCAGCCCCAGCATTTT.

This chain joins TRBV7-9 and TRBJ1-5; no definite D call. The germline V gene has CDR1 SEHNR and CDR2 FQNEAQ (reference sequence). This CDR3 contains 14 residues. V gave up 5 bases and J gave up 5 bases, with 13 bases separating them. DNA of the CDR3: TGTGCCAGCAGCCCAATGGGGTTAGATCAGCCCCAGCATTTT. Its protein is CASSPMGLDQPQHF.

V usage is TRBV18 and J usage is TRBJ1-4; TRBD1 matches at 8 bases. This CDR3 spans 14 amino acids. J lost 5 bases, V lost 5 bases, and 4 bases had no gene match. Germline lookup yields CDR1 KGHSH and CDR2 LQKENI. The CDR3 protein is CASSTSGGNEKLFF. The CDR3 DNA is TGTGCCAGCTCAACCTCAGGGGGCAATGAAAAACTGTTTTTT.

The genes are TRBV28 and TRBJ1-5; no clear D gene. V was trimmed by 5 bases and J by 9 bases, leaving 14 bases between them. Germline assignment: CDR1 MDHEN and CDR2 SYDVKM. CDR3 length: 13 amino acids. The CDR3 DNA sequence: TGTGCCAGCAGTCGCACAAGTTTCTTGCCCCAGCATTTT. Translation gives CASSRTSFLPQHF.

This clone was found once. The chain joins TRBV2 to TRBJ2-7, with a weak D call TRBD1 (6 bases). Looked up from germline, CDR1 is SNHLY and CDR2 is FYNNEI. V was shortened by 6 bases and J by 1 base, with 19 bases between the two germline ends. The CDR3 runs to 16 residues. Here the CDR3 reads CASRKTGTPFSYEQYF. The CDR3 DNA reads as TGTGCCAGCAGGAAGACCGGGACACCATTTTCCTACGAGCAGTACTTC.

This sequence joins TRBV9 and TRBJ2-7; 8 bases are a match to TRBD1. Trimming cost V 3 bases and J 9 bases; bases outside gene matches: 8. The germline gives CDR1 SGDLS, CDR2 YYNGEE. This CDR3 is 13 amino acids long. Here the CDR3 DNA reads TGTGCCAGCAGCGACCACCCAGGGGGCGGGCAGTACTTC. This translates into CASSDHPGGGQYF.

V usage is TRBV2 and J usage is TRBJ2-7, with 7 bases lining up with TRBD1. The CDR3 totals 12 residues. Germline V gene sequence: CDR1 SNHLY, CDR2 FYNNEI. J gave up 6 bases and V 5 bases, and 4 bases lay outside the gene matches. CDR3 residues: CASSSTGREQYF. CDR3 bases: TGTGCCAGCAGTTCGACAGGGCGCGAGCAGTACTTC.

The chain combines TRBV7-2 with TRBJ2-2; D gene ambiguous. The CDR3 is made up of 16 amino acids. The V gene lost 4 bases and the J gene lost 4 bases, with 16 bases spanning the gap. CDR1 and CDR2 (germline): SGHTA, FQGNSA. The CDR3 DNA follows: TGTGCCAGCAGCTCCTACCGGGCCCTCGGCACCGGGGAGCTGTTTTTT. It yields the protein CASSSYRALGTGELFF.

The chain joins TRBV5-1 to TRBJ1-3, with 9 bases lining up with TRBD1. From germline, CDR1 is SGHRS and CDR2 YFSETQ. CDR3 length: 17 amino acids. Unmatched junction bases numbered 11, after V lost 4 bases and J lost 3 bases. The CDR3 DNA reads TGCGCCAGCAGCAGGGGACAGGGCCAGGTCTTTGGAAACACCATATATTTT. Encoded protein: CASSRGQGQVFGNTIYF.

The gene calls are TRBV19 and TRBJ2-3, with no clear D. The CDR3 loop spans 14 amino acids. V lost 6 bases to trimming and J lost 5 bases, with 15 bases between them. Germline CDR1 LNHDA, CDR2 SQIVND (reference sequence). CDR3 region: CASSTVGSGDTQYF. Here the CDR3 DNA reads TGTGCCAGTAGCACTGTAGGATCCGGAGATACGCAGTATTTT.

The J gene is TRBJ2-1, the V gene TRBV2; D not resolved. There are 14 residues in the CDR3. Germline CDR1 SNHLY, CDR2 FYNNEI. The V gene lost 4 bases and the J gene lost 6 bases, with 13 bases spanning the gap. Here the CDR3 reads CASSASMPGNEQFF. In nucleotides, the CDR3 is TGTGCCAGCAGTGCGAGCATGCCGGGCAATGAGCAGTTCTTC.

The V gene is TRBV27, the J gene TRBJ1-1; D gene ambiguous. Trimming stripped 5 bases from V and 4 bases from J, with 14 bases between. From germline, CDR1 is MNHEY and CDR2 SMNVEV (reference sequence). The CDR3 spans 14 residues. The CDR3 reads CASSPLLLGTEAFF. As DNA, the CDR3 is TGTGCCAGCAGTCCCCTGCTTCTAGGCACTGAAGCTTTCTTT.

This chain links TRBV13 with TRBJ2-7; no definite D call. V was cut by 3 bases and J by 2 bases, with 17 bases left in between. CDR1 PRHDT and CDR2 FYEKMQ come from the germline V gene (reference sequence). The CDR3 sequence is 16 residues long. In DNA form, the CDR3 reads TGTGCCAGCAGCTTTCGCCCCGTCACCCCCGCCTACGAGCAGTACTTC. Translation: CASSFRPVTPAYEQYF.

CDR3 amino acids: CASSQIAFGANTEAFF. In DNA, the CDR3 is TGTGCCAGCTCACAGATTGCCTTCGGGGCGAACACTGAAGCTTTCTTT. This chain links TRBV18 with TRBJ1-1; D possibly corresponds to TRBD1 (5 bases). Germline V gene sequence: CDR1 KGHSH, CDR2 LQKENI. The V end was cut by 4 bases, the J end by 1 base, with 16 bases between. This CDR3 region has 16 residues.

V is TRBV2 and J is TRBJ2-7; 11 bases are shared with TRBD1. The length of the CDR3 is 14 residues. The germline V gene encodes CDR1 SNHLY and CDR2 FYNNEI. V dropped 8 bases and J dropped 5; count of bases not matched to a gene: 8. CDR3 nucleotide sequence: TGTGCCAGCGGGGAAAGGGACAGGGGGAACGAGCAGTACTTC. Amino acid sequence: CASGERDRGNEQYF. The full variable domain, in which reference TRBV2 and TRBJ2-7 provide the parts outside the CDR3, is EPEVTQTPSHQVTQMGQEVILRCVPISNHLYFYWYRQILGQKVEFLVSFYNNEISEKSEIFDDQFSVERPDGSNFTLKIRSTKLEDSAMYFCASGERDRGNEQYFGPGTRLTVT.

The chain links TRBV14 to TRBJ2-1; D is unclear. CDR3 length: 14 amino acids. V was trimmed by 4 bases and J by 5 bases, leaving 12 bases between them. In germline, CDR1 is SGHDN, CDR2 FVKESK. The CDR3 coding sequence is TGTGCCAGCAGCCCCCAGGCCAGGCACAATGAGCAGTTCTTC. It yields the protein CASSPQARHNEQFF.

The V gene is TRBV30, the J gene TRBJ2-1; 11 nucleotides agree with TRBD2. The CDR3 covers 15 residues. CDR1 and CDR2 (germline): GTSNPN, SVGIG (reference sequence). V dropped 8 bases and J dropped 6; count of bases not matched to a gene: 12. CDR3 in amino acids: CAGGGTSGSANEQFF. CDR3 sequence (DNA): TGTGCCGGGGGGGGTACTAGCGGGAGTGCCAATGAGCAGTTCTTC.

This chain connects TRBV15 to TRBJ1-3, with no clear D. The V end was cut by 0 bases, the J end by 4 bases, with 7 bases between. Germline V gene lookup returns CDR1 LNHNV and CDR2 YYDKDF (reference sequence). The CDR3 totals 14 residues. The DNA for the CDR3 is TGTGCCACCAGCAGAGATCAGAGCGGAAACACCATATATTTT. Protein: CATSRDQSGNTIYF.

The chain uses TRBV14 and TRBJ2-3; 8 bases map to TRBD2. Trimming cost V 1 base and J 2 bases; bases outside gene matches: 5. From germline, CDR1 is SGHDN and CDR2 FVKESK. The CDR3 spans 16 residues. The CDR3 bases are TGTGCCAGCAGCCAAGGGGGCGGGAGGTACACAGATACGCAGTATTTT. Translated: CASSQGGGRYTDTQYF.

V gene TRBV5-4 combines with J gene TRBJ2-3; D is perhaps TRBD2 (5 bases). The V gene lost 7 bases and the J gene lost 2 bases, with 11 bases spanning the gap. CDR1 SGHNT and CDR2 YYREEE come from the germline V gene (reference sequence). This CDR3 spans 13 amino acids. The CDR3 loop reads CASQRGDTDTQYF. CDR3 bases: TGTGCCAGCCAACGGGGAGACACAGATACGCAGTATTTT.

The genes are TRBV5-6 and TRBJ1-2, with D maybe TRBD1 (5 bases). This CDR3 has 17 residues. Trimming took off 3 bases at V and 3 bases at J, with 21 bases between the two ends. Germline-derived CDR1 and CDR2 are SGHDT and YYEEEE. CDR3 bases: TGTGCCAGCAGCTGGGGGACGACAGAGGAAGTCGACTATGGCTACACCTTC. It yields the protein CASSWGTTEEVDYGYTF. Using reference TRBV5-6 and TRBJ1-2 for the parts outside the CDR3, the full variable domain is DAGVTQSPTHLIKTRGQQVTLRCSPKSGHDTVSWYQQALGQGPQFIFQYYEEEERQRGNFPDRFSGHQFPNYSSELNVNALLLGDSALYLCASSWGTTEEVDYGYTFGSGTRLTVV.